The rows below give T cell receptor beta chains drawn from one sample of a study of cytomegalovirus exposure and HLA in healthy donors. Data came from immunoSEQ multiplex PCR; TCRdb stores just in-frame clones and leaves some out. Among around 150,000 clones, 68% were seen once, and the ten largest hold less than 3.5%. The sample comprised PBMCs. The receptors shown here come from a woman between 35 and 50 years old in good health and CMV-seropositive. The CDR3 runs from the conserved cysteine through the conserved F or W. The D gene is left open where the match is weak. Clone size is given for some rows only: seen once, a few or many times, or a class if the clone is expanded.

j_call: TRBJ1-5
clone_size: few
v_call: TRBV28
d_call: TRBD1
cdr3_aa: CASSWAGQGSQPQHF
cdr3_nt: TGTGCCAGCAGTTGGGCCGGACAGGGGAGTCAGCCCCAGCATTTT

j_call: TRBJ2-7
clone_size: NA
v_call: TRBV10-3
d_call: NA
cdr3_aa: CAISEIQGPYEQYF
cdr3_nt: TGTGCCATCAGTGAGATTCAGGGGCCCTACGAGCAGTACTTC

j_call: TRBJ1-3
clone_size: NA
v_call: TRBV18
d_call: NA
cdr3_aa: CASSPRAGSHSGNTIYF
cdr3_nt: TGTGCCAGCTCACCACGCGCGGGTTCCCACTCTGGAAACACCATATATTTT

j_call: TRBJ1-2
clone_size: NA
v_call: TRBV7-2
d_call: NA
cdr3_aa: CASSLASGDDGGYGYTF
cdr3_nt: TGTGCCAGCAGCTTAGCCTCCGGTGACGACGGAGGCTATGGCTACACCTTC

j_call: TRBJ1-2
clone_size: NA
v_call: TRBV29-1
d_call: TRBD1
cdr3_aa: CSVGQGANYGYTF
cdr3_nt: TGCAGCGTCGGACAGGGGGCTAACTATGGCTACACCTTC

j_call: TRBJ1-1
clone_size: NA
v_call: TRBV5-5
d_call: TRBD1
cdr3_aa: CASSVMRGPGTEAFF
cdr3_nt: TGTGCCAGCAGCGTAATGAGGGGGCCTGGCACTGAAGCTTTCTTT

j_call: TRBJ1-1
clone_size: few
v_call: TRBV19
d_call: TRBD1
cdr3_aa: CASSMTGPNTEAFF
cdr3_nt: TGTGCCAGTAGTATGACAGGGCCTAACACTGAAGCTTTCTTT

j_call: TRBJ1-4
clone_size: NA
v_call: TRBV11-1
d_call: TRBD1
cdr3_aa: CASSLMGTATNEKLFF
cdr3_nt: TGTGCCAGCAGCTTAATGGGGACAGCAACTAATGAAAAACTGTTTTTT

j_call: TRBJ2-2
clone_size: NA
v_call: TRBV4-1
d_call: NA
cdr3_aa: CASSRATGELFF
cdr3_nt: TGCGCCAGCAGCCGGGCGACCGGGGAGCTGTTTTTT

j_call: TRBJ1-6
clone_size: NA
v_call: TRBV27
d_call: TRBD1
cdr3_aa: CASSSQGGHYNSPLHF
cdr3_nt: TGTGCCAGCAGTTCACAGGGGGGTCACTATAATTCACCCCTCCACTTT

j_call: TRBJ2-7
clone_size: once
v_call: TRBV9
d_call: NA
cdr3_aa: CASSPRQGSTYEQYF
cdr3_nt: TGTGCCAGCAGCCCCCGCCAGGGGTCCACCTACGAGCAGTACTTC

j_call: TRBJ2-7
clone_size: NA
v_call: TRBV6-1
d_call: TRBD2
cdr3_aa: CASSASGGADEQYF
cdr3_nt: TGTGCCAGCAGTGCTAGCGGGGGCGCGGACGAGCAGTACTTC

j_call: TRBJ1-4
clone_size: NA
v_call: TRBV13
d_call: NA
cdr3_aa: CASSLFELANEKLFF
cdr3_nt: TGTGCCAGCAGCTTATTCGAGCTGGCTAATGAAAAACTGTTTTTT

j_call: TRBJ1-2
clone_size: NA
v_call: TRBV5-1
d_call: NA
cdr3_aa: CASSLSQRAINYGYTF
cdr3_nt: TGCGCCAGCAGCCTCAGTCAGAGGGCTATTAACTATGGCTACACCTTC

j_call: TRBJ1-2
clone_size: NA
v_call: TRBV5-6
d_call: TRBD1
cdr3_aa: CASSRGQGVGGYTF
cdr3_nt: TGTGCCAGCAGCAGGGGACAGGGGGTCGGTGGCTACACCTTC

j_call: TRBJ2-7
clone_size: NA
v_call: TRBV18
d_call: TRBD1
cdr3_aa: CASSFLQGGPYEQYF
cdr3_nt: TGTGCCAGCTCATTCCTACAGGGGGGCCCTTACGAGCAGTACTTC

j_call: TRBJ1-1
clone_size: NA
v_call: TRBV5-1
d_call: TRBD1
cdr3_aa: CASSQGARNTEAFF
cdr3_nt: TGCGCCAGCAGTCAGGGGGCGCGGAACACTGAAGCTTTCTTT

j_call: TRBJ2-1
clone_size: NA
v_call: TRBV19
d_call: NA
cdr3_aa: CASSPPPQGAYNEQFF
cdr3_nt: TGTGCCAGTAGTCCCCCCCCGCAGGGTGCATACAATGAGCAGTTCTTC

j_call: TRBJ2-1
clone_size: NA
v_call: TRBV4-3
d_call: NA
cdr3_aa: CASSQDLASYNEQFF
cdr3_nt: TGCGCCAGCAGCCAAGATTTGGCTTCCTACAATGAGCAGTTCTTC

j_call: TRBJ2-7
clone_size: once
v_call: TRBV29-1
d_call: NA
cdr3_aa: CSVEARNYEQYF
cdr3_nt: TGCAGCGTTGAGGCCAGAAACTACGAGCAGTACTTC

j_call: TRBJ2-7
clone_size: NA
v_call: TRBV6-1
d_call: NA
cdr3_aa: CASSVGVRSYEQYF
cdr3_nt: TGTGCCAGCAGTGTAGGGGTCAGGTCCTACGAGCAGTACTTC

j_call: TRBJ1-5
clone_size: once
v_call: TRBV6-5
d_call: NA
cdr3_aa: CASSGLNQPQHF
cdr3_nt: TGTGCCAGCAGTGGACTAAATCAGCCCCAGCATTTT